The 21 T cell receptor beta chains presented below share a single source sample, sequenced in a study of blood T cell repertoires in COVID-19. Using immunoSEQ multiplex PCR, the repertoire was profiled, and TCRdb retains in-frame clones only, with some absent. This repertoire shows tens of thousands of clones, roughly 87% found once; its top ten account for about 3%. Specimen: peripheral blood. All receptors come from a woman in her 50s with active or convalescent COVID-19.

This chain uses TRBV6-5 with TRBJ1-2; D gene unclear. Germline V gene sequence: CDR1 MNHEY, CDR2 SVGAGI. V lost 6 bases to trimming and J lost 4 bases, with 9 bases between them. This CDR3 region has 12 residues. This CDR3 is CASRDNIYGYTF. DNA of the CDR3: TGTGCCAGCAGAGACAACATCTATGGCTACACCTTC.

The genes are TRBV6-1 and TRBJ1-2; 7 bases line up with TRBD1. With 2 bases clipped from V and 8 bases from J, the junction kept 8 bases outside the gene matches. This CDR3 region has 14 residues. Germline V CDR1 and CDR2: MNHNS, SASEGT. The CDR3 reads CASSEHGQVRGYTF. The CDR3 DNA is TGTGCCAGCAGTGAACACGGACAGGTACGAGGCTACACCTTC.

This clone turned up a few times. The rearrangement links TRBV2 to TRBJ1-5; TRBD1 might be the D (5 bases). V dropped 4 bases and J dropped 2 bases, with 9 bases sitting between them. CDR1 SNHLY and CDR2 FYNNEI come from the germline V gene. The CDR3 sequence is 14 residues long. The CDR3 spells CASSAGGGNQPQHF. As DNA, the CDR3 is TGTGCCAGCAGTGCGGGGGGAGGCAATCAGCCCCAGCATTTT.

This rearrangement joins TRBV19 to TRBJ1-1; possible D gene TRBD1, 5 bases. The germline gives CDR1 LNHDA, CDR2 SQIVND (reference sequence). The CDR3 runs to 15 residues. V lost 1 base, J lost 1 base, and 10 bases lay in between. CDR3 residues: CASSIGGTENTEAFF. CDR3 sequence (DNA): TGTGCCAGTAGTATAGGCGGGACCGAGAACACTGAAGCTTTCTTT.

The chain is built from TRBV4-3 and TRBJ1-2, with D unclear. The CDR3 covers 16 residues. In germline, CDR1 is LGHNA, CDR2 YSLEER. The V end lost 0 bases, the J end lost 3 bases, and 14 bases lay between the germline ends. Here the CDR3 reads CASSQDNQVHYYGYTF. CDR3 coding DNA: TGCGCCAGCAGCCAAGACAATCAGGTGCACTACTATGGCTACACCTTC.

This chain links TRBV7-9 with TRBJ1-1; weak D call: TRBD1 (5 bases). CDR1 is SEHNR and CDR2 is FQNEAQ in the germline V gene (reference sequence). V was cut by 5 bases and J by 2 bases, with 18 bases left in between. The CDR3 runs to 16 residues. Here the CDR3 reads CASSPPRGIQNTEAFF. CDR3 bases: TGTGCCAGCAGCCCACCAAGGGGTATCCAAAACACTGAAGCTTTCTTT.

The chain uses TRBV4-1 and TRBJ1-1; TRBD1 might be the D (6 bases). The V and J ends lost 0 bases and 0 bases respectively, with 14 bases between them. Germline loops: CDR1 MGHRA, CDR2 YSYEKL. The CDR3 contains 17 residues. CDR3 residues: CASSQDETGILNTEAFF. The DNA for the CDR3 is TGCGCCAGCAGCCAAGATGAGACAGGAATACTGAACACTGAAGCTTTCTTT.

The rearrangement links TRBV6-5 to TRBJ2-7; D perhaps matches TRBD2 (6 bases). V lost 0 bases and J lost 0, with 9 bases in between. Germline CDR1 is MNHEY and CDR2 is SVGAGI. The CDR3 runs 15 residues. CDR3 DNA sequence: TGTGCCAGCAGTTACTCGCGGGGTGGCTCCTACGAGCAGTACTTC. This gives the protein CASSYSRGGSYEQYF.

This chain links TRBV19 with TRBJ1-5, with unresolved D. Germline V gene sequence: CDR1 LNHDA, CDR2 SQIVND (reference sequence). The germline V and J ends were trimmed by 5 bases and 5 bases, with 13 bases remaining between them. The CDR3 is 14 amino acids. CDR3 sequence: CASSPPGPHQPQHF. Written as DNA, the CDR3 is TGTGCCAGTAGTCCCCCGGGTCCGCATCAGCCCCAGCATTTT. Drawing the rest from reference TRBV19 and TRBJ1-5, the complete variable domain is DGGITQSPKYLFRKEGQNVTLSCEQNLNHDAMYWYRQDPGQGLRLIYYSQIVNDFQKGDIAEGYSVSREKKESFPLTVTSAQKNPTAFYLCASSPPGPHQPQHFGDGTRLSIL.

The chain recombines TRBV5-4 with TRBJ2-1; the D is unclear. The CDR3 runs to 13 residues. The V gene lost 0 bases and the J gene lost 5 bases, with 6 bases spanning the gap. The germline gives CDR1 SGHNT, CDR2 YYREEE (reference sequence). CDR3 DNA sequence: TGTGCCAGCAGCTTGGGTCCGGACAATGAGCAGTTCTTC. Residues: CASSLGPDNEQFF.

This clone was detected only once. The chain recombines TRBV29-1 with TRBJ2-7; 13 nucleotides agree with TRBD2. Losses at the gene ends were 2 bases for V and 6 bases for J; bases not matched to a gene: 4. The germline CDR1 and CDR2 sequences are SQVTM and ANQGSEA. The CDR3 contains 14 residues. As DNA, the CDR3 is TGCAGCGTTGAAAAAGGACTAGCGGGGGTCGAGCAGTACTTC. This sequence encodes CSVEKGLAGVEQYF.

The J gene is TRBJ1-1, the V gene TRBV12-3 or TRBV12-4, with D possibly being TRBD1 (5 bases). Trimming removed 7 bases at V and 4 bases at J, with 10 bases between. This CDR3 has 12 amino acids. The CDR3 region has the DNA TGTGCCAGCAACTGGGGCCTCACTGAAGCTTTCTTT. Translating it yields CASNWGLTEAFF.

The CDR3 is CASSQEGHRGEKLFF. CDR3 DNA sequence: TGTGCCAGCAGCCAAGAGGGCCACCGGGGGGAAAAACTGTTTTTT. The chain carries TRBV4-2 and TRBJ1-4, with TRBD1 as a possible D gene (5 bases). Germline assignment: CDR1 LGHNA and CDR2 YNFKEQ. V gave up 0 bases and J gave up 8 bases, with 13 bases separating them. This CDR3 has 15 residues.

The chain recombines TRBV7-2 with TRBJ2-3; 12 positions match TRBD2. Trimming took 0 bases from V and 0 from J; bases not matched to a gene: 4. The CDR3 spans 18 residues. Looked up from germline, CDR1 is SGHTA and CDR2 is FQGNSA. CDR3 protein: CASSLARLAGDSTDTQYF. The DNA for the CDR3 is TGTGCCAGCAGCTTAGCTAGACTAGCGGGGGATAGCACAGATACGCAGTATTTT. Variable domain in full (rest from reference TRBV7-2 and TRBJ2-3): GAGVSQSPSNKVTEKGKDVELRCDPISGHTALYWYRQSLGQGLEFLIYFQGNSAPDKSGLPSDRFSAERTGGSVSTLTIQRTQQEDSAVYLCASSLARLAGDSTDTQYFGPGTRLTVL.

The chain couples TRBV7-2 to TRBJ2-5; D not certain. Trimming removed 8 bases from V and 2 bases from J, with 12 bases in between. Germline CDR1 SGHTA, CDR2 FQGNSA. This CDR3 region has 13 residues. In DNA form, the CDR3 reads TGTGCCAGCCTCCGACTGGGTCAAGAGACCCAGTACTTC. Amino acid sequence: CASLRLGQETQYF.

The chain carries TRBV7-2 and TRBJ1-2; TRBD1 might be the D (6 bases). Germline-derived CDR1 and CDR2 are SGHTA and FQGNSA. This CDR3 is 14 amino acids long. V lost 5 bases to trimming and J lost 2 bases, with 12 bases between them. The CDR3 nucleotides are TGTGCCAGCAGCCCCAACACAGGGAACTATGGCTACACCTTC. It translates to CASSPNTGNYGYTF.

This clone was observed a few times. The gene calls are TRBV3-1 (or the pseudogene TRBV3-2) and TRBJ2-3; 12 positions match TRBD2. The ends lost 0 bases at V and 0 bases at J; junction bases unmatched: 13. In germline, CDR1 is LGHDT, CDR2 YNNKEL (reference sequence). The CDR3 has 21 residues. The CDR3 sequence: CASSQDPTSGGPFLSTDTQYF. DNA for the CDR3: TGTGCCAGCAGCCAAGATCCAACTAGCGGGGGGCCATTCTTAAGCACAGATACGCAGTATTTT.

The chain couples TRBV6-5 to TRBJ1-1, with TRBD1 identical over 7 bases. The V segment lost 4 bases and the J segment 8 bases; nucleotides outside the gene matches: 4. The V gene's germline CDR1 is MNHEY and CDR2 SVGAGI. This CDR3 region has 12 residues. Written as DNA, the CDR3 is TGTGCCAGCAGTTCTTTGACAGGGGAAGCTTTCTTT. Its protein product is CASSSLTGEAFF.

The chain recombines TRBV29-1 with TRBJ2-6; weak D call: TRBD1 (5 bases). CDR3 size: 16 residues. V gave up 2 bases and J gave up 0 bases, with 11 bases separating them. Germline V gene lookup returns CDR1 SQVTM and CDR2 ANQGSEA. The CDR3 nucleotides read TGCAGCGTTGAAACGGGCAGGGCCTCTGGGGCCAACGTCCTGACTTTC. It translates to CSVETGRASGANVLTF.

J is TRBJ1-1 and V is TRBV25-1, with D tentatively TRBD1 (6 bases). Between the trimmed V and J ends, which lost 3 bases and 5 bases, there was a span of 13 bases. The CDR3 length is 14 residues. Germline CDR1 MGHDK, CDR2 SYGVNS. CDR3 DNA: TGTGCCAGCAGTGATCAAATAGGGGGTACTGAAGCTTTCTTT. Its translation: CASSDQIGGTEAFF.

This chain joins TRBV29-1 and TRBJ1-2, with D unresolved. This CDR3 is 15 amino acids long. The germline V and J ends were trimmed by 0 bases and 4 bases, with 15 bases remaining between them. The germline V gene has CDR1 SQVTM and CDR2 ANQGSEA. This CDR3 is CSVEDQKTSRYGYTF. DNA of the CDR3: TGCAGCGTTGAAGATCAAAAGACTTCCCGCTATGGCTACACCTTC.